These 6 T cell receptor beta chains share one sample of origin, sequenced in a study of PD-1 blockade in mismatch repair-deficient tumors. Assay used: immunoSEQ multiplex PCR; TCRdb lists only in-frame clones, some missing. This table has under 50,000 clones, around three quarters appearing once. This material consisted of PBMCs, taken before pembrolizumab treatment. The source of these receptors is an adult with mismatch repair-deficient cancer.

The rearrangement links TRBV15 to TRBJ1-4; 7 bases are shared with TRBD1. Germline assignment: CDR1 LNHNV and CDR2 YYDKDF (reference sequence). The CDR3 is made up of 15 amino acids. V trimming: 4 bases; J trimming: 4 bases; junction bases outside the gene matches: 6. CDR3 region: CATSTDREVNEKLFF. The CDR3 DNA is TGTGCCACCAGCACCGACAGGGAGGTTAATGAAAAACTGTTTTTT.

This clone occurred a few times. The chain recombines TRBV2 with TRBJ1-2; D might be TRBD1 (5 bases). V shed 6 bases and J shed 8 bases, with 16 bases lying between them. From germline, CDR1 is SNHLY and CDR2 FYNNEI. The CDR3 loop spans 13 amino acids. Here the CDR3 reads CASRTAGTGGYTF. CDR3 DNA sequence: TGTGCCAGCAGGACGGCAGGGACGGGGGGCTACACCTTC.

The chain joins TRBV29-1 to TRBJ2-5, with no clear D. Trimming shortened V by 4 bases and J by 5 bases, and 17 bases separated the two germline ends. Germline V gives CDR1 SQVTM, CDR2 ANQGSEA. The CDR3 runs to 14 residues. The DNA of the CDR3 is TGCAGCGTTGGCCCCTCAGGAGTAAAGGAGACCCAGTACTTC. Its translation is CSVGPSGVKETQYF.

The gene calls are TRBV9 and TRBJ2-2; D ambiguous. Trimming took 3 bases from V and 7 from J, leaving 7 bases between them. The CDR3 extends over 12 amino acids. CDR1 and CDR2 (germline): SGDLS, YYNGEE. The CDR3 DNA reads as TGTGCCAGCAGCGGCAACCTCGGGGAGCTGTTTTTT. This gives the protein CASSGNLGELFF.

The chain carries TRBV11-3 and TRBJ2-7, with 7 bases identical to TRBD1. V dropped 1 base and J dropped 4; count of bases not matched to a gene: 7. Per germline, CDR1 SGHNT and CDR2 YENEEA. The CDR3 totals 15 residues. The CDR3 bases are TGTGCCAGCAGCTTAGGAGCAGGGGGAACATACGAGCAGTACTTC. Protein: CASSLGAGGTYEQYF.

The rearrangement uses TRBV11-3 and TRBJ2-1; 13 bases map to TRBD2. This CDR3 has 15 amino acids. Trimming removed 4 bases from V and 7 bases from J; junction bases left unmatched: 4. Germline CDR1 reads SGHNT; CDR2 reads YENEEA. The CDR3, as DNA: TGTGCCAGCAGCTCGGGACTAGCGGGATGGAATGAGCAGTTCTTC. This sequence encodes CASSSGLAGWNEQFF.